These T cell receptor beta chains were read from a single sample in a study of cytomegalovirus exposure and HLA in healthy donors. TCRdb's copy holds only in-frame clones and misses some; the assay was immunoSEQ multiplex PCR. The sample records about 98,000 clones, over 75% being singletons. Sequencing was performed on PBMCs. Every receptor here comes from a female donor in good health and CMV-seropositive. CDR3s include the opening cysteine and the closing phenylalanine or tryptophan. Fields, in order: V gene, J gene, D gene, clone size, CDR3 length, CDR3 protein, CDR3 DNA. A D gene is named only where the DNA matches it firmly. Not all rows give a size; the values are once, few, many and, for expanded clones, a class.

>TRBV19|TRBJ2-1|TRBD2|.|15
CASSIAGGPYNEQFF
TGTGCCAGTAGTATAGCGGGGGGGCCCTACAATGAGCAGTTCTTC
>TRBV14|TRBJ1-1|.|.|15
CASSQAGGAVAEAFF
TGTGCCAGCAGCCAAGCCGGAGGGGCGGTGGCTGAAGCTTTCTTT
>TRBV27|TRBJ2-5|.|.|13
CASSIREKETQYF
TGTGCCAGCAGTATCAGGGAAAAGGAGACCCAGTACTTC
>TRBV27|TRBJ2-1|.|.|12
CASSTNRNEQFF
TGTGCCAGCAGTACCAACAGGAATGAGCAGTTCTTC
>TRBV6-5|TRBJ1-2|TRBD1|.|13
CASRGQAIYGYTF
TGTGCCAGCAGAGGACAGGCGATCTATGGCTACACCTTC
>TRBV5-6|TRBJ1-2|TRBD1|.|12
CASGQGGFGYTF
TGCGCCAGTGGGCAGGGGGGTTTTGGCTACACCTTC
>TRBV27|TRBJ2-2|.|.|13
CASSPTPSGELFF
TGTGCCAGCAGTCCTACCCCTTCCGGGGAGCTGTTTTTT
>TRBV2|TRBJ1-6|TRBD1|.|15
CASVMFRDSNSPLHF
TGTGCCAGCGTTATGTTCCGGGACAGTAATTCACCCCTCCACTTT
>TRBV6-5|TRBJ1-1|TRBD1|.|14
CASSAGQLNTEAFF
TGTGCCAGCAGTGCGGGACAGCTGAACACTGAAGCTTTCTTT
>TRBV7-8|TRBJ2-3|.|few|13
CASSLAQADTQYF
TGTGCCAGCAGCTTAGCGCAGGCAGATACGCAGTATTTT
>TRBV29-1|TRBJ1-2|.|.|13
CSVVDWKGDGYTF
TGCAGCGTCGTAGACTGGAAGGGGGACGGCTACACCTTC
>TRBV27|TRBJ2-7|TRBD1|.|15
CASSRPGQGRGEQYF
TGTGCCAGCAGTCGTCCGGGACAGGGTCGCGGCGAGCAGTACTTC
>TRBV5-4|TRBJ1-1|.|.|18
CASSFGPRLTGSFREAFF
TGTGCCAGCAGCTTTGGGCCCCGGTTGACAGGAAGCTTTCGTGAAGCTTTCTTT
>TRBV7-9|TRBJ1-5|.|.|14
CASSQGGFNQPQHF
TGTGCCAGCAGCCAGGGAGGGTTCAATCAGCCCCAGCATTTT
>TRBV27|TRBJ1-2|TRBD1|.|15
CASSQDLTGGNGYTF
TGTGCCAGCAGTCAAGACCTAACAGGGGGCAACGGCTACACCTTC
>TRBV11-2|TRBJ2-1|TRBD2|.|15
CASSLDLAGVCEQFF
TGTGCCAGCAGCTTAGATCTAGCGGGGGTTTGTGAGCAGTTCTTC
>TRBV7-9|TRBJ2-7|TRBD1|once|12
CSSSSDRHEQYF
TGTTCCAGCAGTTCGGACAGGCACGAGCAGTACTTC
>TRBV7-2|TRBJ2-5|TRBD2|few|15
CASSPYSGGVETQYF
TGTGCCAGCAGCCCTTATAGCGGGGGGGTGGAGACCCAGTACTTC
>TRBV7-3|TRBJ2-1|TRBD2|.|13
CASSSTGRDEQFF
TGTGCCAGCAGCTCGACGGGGAGGGATGAGCAGTTCTTC
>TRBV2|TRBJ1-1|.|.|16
CASSETMQGMNTEAFF
TGTGCCAGCAGTGAAACTATGCAGGGAATGAACACTGAAGCTTTCTTT
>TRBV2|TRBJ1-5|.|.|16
CASSDGAEYSNQPQHF
TGTGCCAGCAGTGATGGGGCAGAATATAGCAATCAGCCCCAGCATTTT
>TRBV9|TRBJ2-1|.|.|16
CASSATDWSSYNEQFF
TGTGCCAGCAGCGCAACCGACTGGAGCTCCTACAATGAGCAGTTCTTC
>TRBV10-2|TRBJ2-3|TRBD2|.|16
CASSESLAGGVDTQYF
TGCGCCAGCAGTGAGTCTCTGGCGGGGGGGGTAGATACGCAGTATTTT
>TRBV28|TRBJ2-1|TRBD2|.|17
CASSSPLPGTSGHEQFF
TGTGCCAGCAGTTCCCCCCTCCCGGGGACTAGCGGCCATGAGCAGTTCTTC
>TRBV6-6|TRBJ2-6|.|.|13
CASQAFGANVLTF
TGTGCCAGCCAGGCCTTTGGGGCCAACGTCCTGACTTTC
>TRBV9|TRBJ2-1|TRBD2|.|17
CASSPTGQRGAYNEQFF
TGTGCCAGCAGCCCGACGGGGCAGCGGGGGGCATACAATGAGCAGTTCTTC
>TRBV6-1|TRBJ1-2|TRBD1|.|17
CASSEGDRAPANYGYTF
TGCGCCAGCAGTGAAGGGGACAGGGCTCCAGCTAACTATGGCTACACCTTC
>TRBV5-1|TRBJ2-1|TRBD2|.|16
CASSPVAAGGYNEQFF
TGCGCCAGCAGCCCGGTCGCGGCGGGAGGCTACAATGAGCAGTTCTTC
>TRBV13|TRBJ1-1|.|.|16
CASSLGGGGMNTEAFF
TGTGCCAGCAGCCTCGGGGGTGGGGGGATGAACACTGAAGCTTTCTTT
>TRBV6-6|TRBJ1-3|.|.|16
CASSYPLAGSGNTIYF
TGTGCCAGCAGTTACCCTTTAGCGGGCTCTGGAAACACCATATATTTT
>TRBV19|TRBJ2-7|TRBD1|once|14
CASSTGTGLYEQYF
TGTGCCAGTAGTACAGGGACAGGGCTCTACGAGCAGTACTTC
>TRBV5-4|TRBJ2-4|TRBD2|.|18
CASSSSRVRGGIKNIQYF
TGTGCCAGCAGCTCCTCCCGGGTGCGGGGGGGGATCAAAAACATTCAGTACTTC
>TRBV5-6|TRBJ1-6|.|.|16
CASSFRQGMGNSPLHF
TGTGCCAGCAGCTTTCGGCAGGGGATGGGTAATTCACCCCTCCACTTT
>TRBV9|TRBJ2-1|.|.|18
CASSVATGTRNSYNEQFF
TGTGCCAGCAGCGTAGCTACAGGGACGCGGAACTCCTACAATGAGCAGTTCTTC
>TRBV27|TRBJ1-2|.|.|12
CASSTGNYGYTF
TGTGCCAGTTCGACAGGAAACTATGGCTACACCTTC
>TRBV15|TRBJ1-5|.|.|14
CATSIPGQNQPQHF
TGTGCCACCAGCATCCCCGGACAGAATCAGCCCCAGCATTTT
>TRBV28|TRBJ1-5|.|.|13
CASSLGRNQPQHF
TGTGCCAGCAGTTTAGGGCGTAATCAGCCCCAGCATTTT
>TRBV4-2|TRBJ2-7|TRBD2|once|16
CASSQDSASGSYEQYF
TGTGCCAGCAGCCAAGATTCGGCTAGCGGTTCCTACGAGCAGTACTTC
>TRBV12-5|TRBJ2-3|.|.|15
CASGSDSLSADTQYF
TGTGCTAGTGGATCGGACAGCCTTAGCGCAGATACGCAGTATTTT
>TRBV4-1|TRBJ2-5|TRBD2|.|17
CASTGGTSGRMGETQYF
TGCGCCAGCACCGGGGGGACTAGCGGGAGAATGGGAGAGACCCAGTACTTC
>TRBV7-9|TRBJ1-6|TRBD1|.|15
CASSFPGQGGSPLHF
TGTGCCAGCAGCTTTCCGGGACAGGGAGGTTCACCCCTCCACTTT
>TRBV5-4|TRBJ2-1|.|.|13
CASSLVGGNEQFF
TGTGCCAGCAGCTTGGTCGGGGGAAATGAGCAGTTCTTC
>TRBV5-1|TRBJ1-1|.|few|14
CASSSGYLQTEAFF
TGCGCCAGCAGCTCCGGTTATCTCCAAACTGAAGCTTTCTTT
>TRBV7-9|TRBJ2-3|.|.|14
CASSLVRSTDTQYF
TGTGCCAGCAGCTTAGTGCGGAGCACAGATACGCAGTATTTT
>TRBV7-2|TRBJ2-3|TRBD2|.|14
CASSLVGGADTQYF
TGTGCCAGCAGCTTAGTCGGGGGGGCGGATACGCAGTATTTT
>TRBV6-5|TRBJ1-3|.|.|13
CATKPGPGNTIYF
TGTGCCACCAAACCAGGGCCCGGAAACACCATATATTTT
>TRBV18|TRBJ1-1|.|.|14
CASSPGQGHTEAFF
TGTGCCAGCTCACCAGGGCAGGGTCATACTGAAGCTTTCTTT
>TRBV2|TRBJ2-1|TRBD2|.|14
CASASGGWYNEQFF
TGTGCCAGCGCTAGCGGGGGGTGGTACAATGAGCAGTTCTTC